This TCR beta chain was identified in a study of technical replicates of blood from a handful of donors. Germline lookup yields CDR1 MDHEN and CDR2 SYDVKM. This CDR3 has 13 residues. The V gene lost 2 bases and the J gene lost 4 bases, with 8 bases spanning the gap. Data came from immunoSEQ multiplex PCR; TCRdb stores just in-frame clones and leaves some out. The sample holds 55,000 to 80,000 clones, roughly 98% seen once. The rearrangement joins TRBV28 to TRBJ1-2; D gene ambiguous. The sample comprised T cells isolated from PBMCs. The clonotype originates from a human donor in good health. The CDR3 coding sequence is TGTGCCAGCAGTTTAGCCGGAGGCTATGGCTACACCTTC. Amino acids: CASSLAGGYGYTF.